These 4 T cell receptor beta chains were all obtained from the same sample, sequenced in a study of cytomegalovirus exposure and HLA in healthy donors. The study ran its PCR with 60 Vbeta and 13 Jbeta primers. The assay was immunoSEQ multiplex PCR, and TCRdb's table has in-frame clones only and misses some. The data show 65,000 to 75,000 clones, 55% to 80% seen once. The sequenced sample was PBMCs. The source is a woman aged 25 to 39 in good health and CMV-seronegative.

The CDR3 here is CASSPRTGRGETQYF. In DNA form, the CDR3 reads TGTGCCAGCAGCCCTCGGACAGGGCGGGGGGAGACCCAGTACTTC. V usage is TRBV7-8 and J usage is TRBJ2-5; possible D gene TRBD1, 8 bases. There are 15 residues in the CDR3. V was clipped by 5 bases and J by 5 bases, with 18 bases between them. Germline loops: CDR1 SGHVS, CDR2 FQNEAQ. Combining the CDR3 with reference TRBV7-8 and TRBJ2-5 gives the whole variable domain GAGVSQSPRYKVAKRGQDVALRCDPISGHVSLFWYQQALGQGPEFLTYFQNEAQLDKSGLPSDRFFAERPEGSVSTLKIQRTQQEDSAVYLCASSPRTGRGETQYFGPGTRLLVL.

This clone was picked up a small number of times. The chain recombines TRBV14 with TRBJ2-1, with a possible D match to TRBD2 (5 bases). Trimming pared 1 base from V and 10 bases from J, leaving 14 bases between. The CDR3 covers 14 residues. Germline-derived CDR1 and CDR2 are SGHDN and FVKESK. CDR3 sequence (DNA): TGTGCCAGCAGCCAAGTGATGTCGGGGTTAGAGCAGTTCTTC. Amino acid sequence: CASSQVMSGLEQFF.

This clone appeared a single time. The rearrangement joins TRBV11-2 to TRBJ2-7, with 9 bases aligning to TRBD2. Germline CDR1 SGHAT, CDR2 FQNNGV. With 1 base clipped from V and 6 bases from J, the junction kept 10 bases outside the gene matches. This CDR3 region has 16 residues. For the CDR3, the DNA is TGTGCCAGCAGCTTAGCCGGTAGGGCGGGGGGGGGCGAGCAGTACTTC. Translation: CASSLAGRAGGGEQYF.

The CDR3 here is CASSPSGADTQYF. For the CDR3, the DNA is TGTGCCAGCAGTCCCTCGGGGGCAGATACGCAGTATTTT. The V call is TRBV28, the J call TRBJ2-3; perhaps TRBD2 as D (6 bases). The CDR3 has 13 residues. The V and J ends lost 5 bases and 4 bases respectively, with 10 bases between them. The V gene's germline CDR1 is MDHEN and CDR2 SYDVKM.